The 12 T cell receptor beta chains listed next were all sequenced from one sample in a study of TIL therapy for anti-PD-1-resistant metastatic lung cancer. This was the immunoSEQ v3 assay. The table came from immunoSEQ multiplex PCR; TCRdb's copy has only in-frame clones and leaves some out. Among more than 55,000 clones listed, approximately 69% were seen once. This sample's time point: pre-treatment sample, taken before nivolumab and TIL therapy. The sequencing here drew on blood, taken at baseline. These receptors originate from a person aged 25-85 years with non-small cell lung cancer.

V is TRBV7-8 and J is TRBJ2-7; tentatively, D is TRBD1 (6 bases). The germline V gene has CDR1 SGHVS and CDR2 FQNEAQ. This CDR3 contains 17 residues. The V end lost 3 bases, the J end lost 3 bases, and 21 bases lay between the germline ends. The CDR3 coding sequence is TGTGCCAGCAGCTTCGGTCCCCTGACAGGATCGGGCTACGAGCAGTACTTC. Translating gives CASSFGPLTGSGYEQYF.

This clone has just one count. CDR3 in amino acids: CAWSPSRTVSSIQYF. Written as DNA, the CDR3 is TGTGCCTGGAGTCCCTCTAGGACAGTCAGTAGCATCCAGTACTTC. V usage is TRBV30 and J usage is TRBJ2-5, with D perhaps TRBD1 (6 bases). The germline V gene encodes CDR1 GTSNPN and CDR2 SVGIG (reference sequence). The CDR3 totals 15 residues. With 2 bases removed from V and 10 bases from J, the gap between germline ends came to 23 bases.

This clone was counted only a few times. The chain has TRBV6-1 and TRBJ2-3, with D perhaps being TRBD1 or TRBD2 (5 bases each). Trimming left V 1 base short and J 4 bases short, with 15 bases between. The CDR3 is 16 residues long. In germline, CDR1 is MNHNS, CDR2 SASEGT. CDR3 amino acids: CASSEGRDPRADTQYF. The CDR3 DNA sequence: TGTGCCAGCAGTGAAGGTAGGGACCCCCGCGCAGATACGCAGTATTTT.

The gene calls are TRBV5-5 and TRBJ1-6, with D maybe TRBD1 (5 bases). CDR3 length: 14 amino acids. Trimming shortened V by 2 bases and J by 10 bases, and 13 bases separated the two germline ends. Germline V gene sequence: CDR1 SGHKS, CDR2 YYEKEE (reference sequence). The CDR3 DNA follows: TGTGCCAGCAGCTTAGACTATGGGGGGTCACCCCTCCACTTT. This sequence encodes CASSLDYGGSPLHF.

The chain combines TRBV29-1 with TRBJ1-2; 8 bases match TRBD1. Germline assignment: CDR1 SQVTM and CDR2 ANQGSEA. The V gene end was trimmed by 4 bases and the J gene end by 6 bases; junction bases not matched to a gene: 4. CDR3 length: 12 amino acids. The CDR3 region is CSVVGQADGYTF. For the CDR3, the DNA is TGCAGCGTTGTGGGACAGGCTGATGGCTACACCTTC.

This clone was observed a handful of times. The rearrangement links TRBV10-3 to TRBJ2-2, with D unclear. The V gene lost 10 bases and the J gene lost 7 bases, with 19 bases spanning the gap. The CDR3 contains 14 residues. Germline lookup yields CDR1 ENHRY and CDR2 SYGVKD. The DNA of the CDR3 is TGTGCCACCGCCCAACAAAAGGCTGACGGGGAGCTGTTTTTT. Translation gives CATAQQKADGELFF.

The chain links TRBV29-1 to TRBJ2-3, with D possibly matching TRBD2 (6 bases). CDR3 size: 14 residues. Looked up from germline, CDR1 is SQVTM and CDR2 is ANQGSEA. Trimming left V 2 bases short and J 0 bases short, with 9 bases between. The CDR3 loop reads CSVERGTSTDTQYF. The CDR3 nucleotides read TGCAGCGTTGAACGGGGGACTAGCACAGATACGCAGTATTTT.

This clone was seen only a few times. The chain joins TRBV6-1 to TRBJ1-1; TRBD1 aligns across 8 bases. Germline CDR1 MNHNS, CDR2 SASEGT. The CDR3 sequence is 13 residues long. Trimming cost V 4 bases and J 7 bases; bases outside gene matches: 5. CDR3 in amino acids: CASSVGQGGEAFF. The CDR3 region has the DNA TGTGCCAGCAGTGTAGGACAGGGCGGTGAAGCTTTCTTT.

The chain combines TRBV9 with TRBJ1-1; no definite D call. Germline-derived CDR1 and CDR2 are SGDLS and YYNGEE. V was clipped by 3 bases and J by 2 bases, with 11 bases between them. The CDR3 totals 14 residues. The CDR3 nucleotides are TGTGCCAGCAGCGCCCGGACGGGTAACACTGAAGCTTTCTTT. Translated: CASSARTGNTEAFF.

V usage is TRBV28 and J usage is TRBJ2-7; D gene unclear. CDR3 length: 10 amino acids. The V end lost 6 bases, the J end lost 3 bases, and 3 bases lay between the germline ends. Germline CDR1 and CDR2: MDHEN and SYDVKM. The CDR3 region has the DNA TGTGCCAGCAGACACTACGAGCAGTACTTC. Encoded protein: CASRHYEQYF.

This clone was seen only a few times. This chain connects TRBV2 to TRBJ1-6, with D unclear. Germline V gives CDR1 SNHLY, CDR2 FYNNEI. CDR3 size: 15 residues. Trimming took off 5 bases at V and 6 bases at J, with 14 bases between the two ends. CDR3 in amino acids: CASSRERSGNSPLHF. The CDR3 region has the DNA TGTGCCAGCAGTCGGGAACGGAGCGGTAATTCACCCCTCCACTTT.

This clone has just a few counts. This chain joins TRBV18 and TRBJ1-2; no clear D gene. V lost 0 bases to trimming and J lost 4 bases, with 15 bases between them. This CDR3 is 16 amino acids long. Germline lookup yields CDR1 KGHSH and CDR2 LQKENI. The CDR3 spells CASSPPIVGNSYGYTF. In nucleotides, the CDR3 is TGTGCCAGCTCACCACCAATCGTGGGAAACTCCTATGGCTACACCTTC.